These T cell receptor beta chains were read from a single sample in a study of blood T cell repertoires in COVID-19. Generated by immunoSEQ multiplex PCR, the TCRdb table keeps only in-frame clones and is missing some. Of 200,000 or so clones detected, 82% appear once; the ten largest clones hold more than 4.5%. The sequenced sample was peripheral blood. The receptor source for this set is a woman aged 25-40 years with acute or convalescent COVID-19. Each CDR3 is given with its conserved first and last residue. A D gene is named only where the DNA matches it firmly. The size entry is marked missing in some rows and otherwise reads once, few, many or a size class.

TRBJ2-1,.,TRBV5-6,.,TGTGCCAGCAGCTTAGTAGGCGGGCCCAGTTCCTACAATGAGCAGTTCTTC,CASSLVGGPSSYNEQFF
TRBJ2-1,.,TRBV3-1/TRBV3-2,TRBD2,TGTGCCAGCAGCCAAGGCCGGAGAGCGGGGGGGTTTTTCAATGAGCAGTTCTTC,CASSQGRRAGGFFNEQFF
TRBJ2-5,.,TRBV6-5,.,TGTGCCAGCAATCCCTACGCGGAAGCGATGACCCAGTACTTC,CASNPYAEAMTQYF
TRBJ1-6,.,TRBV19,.,TGTGCCAGTCGGGGGGGGAACTCACCCCTCCACTTT,CASRGGNSPLHF
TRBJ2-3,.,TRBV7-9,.,TGTGCCAGCAGCTTAGCGGTCGGGAGCACAGATACGCAGTATTTT,CASSLAVGSTDTQYF
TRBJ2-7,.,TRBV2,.,TGTGCCAGCAGTGGCCAGCGGTACTACGAGCAGTACTTC,CASSGQRYYEQYF
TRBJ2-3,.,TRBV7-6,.,TGTGCCAGCAGCTTAGAGAGGGTTACAGATACGCAGTATTTT,CASSLERVTDTQYF
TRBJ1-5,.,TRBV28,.,TGTGCCAGCTATGTCGGGTACAATCAGCCCCAGCATTTT,CASYVGYNQPQHF
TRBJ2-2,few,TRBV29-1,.,TGCAGCGACAGGGTTTGGACCGGGGAGCTGTTTTTT,CSDRVWTGELFF
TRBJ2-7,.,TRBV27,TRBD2,TGTGCCAGCATGAGCACCTCAGGGAGGGTGTCCTACGAGCAGTACTTC,CASMSTSGRVSYEQYF
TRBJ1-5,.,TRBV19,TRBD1,TGTGCCAGTAGGAGCAGACAGGGGGTTAATGGTCAGCCCCAGCATTTT,CASRSRQGVNGQPQHF
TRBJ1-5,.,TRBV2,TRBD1,TGTGCCAGCAGTCCCGAGGGACAGGGGAGGGGTCAGCCCCAGCATTTT,CASSPEGQGRGQPQHF
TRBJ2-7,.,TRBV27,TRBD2,TGTGCCAGCAGGGGGAGCGGGAGCTACGAGCAGTACTTC,CASRGSGSYEQYF
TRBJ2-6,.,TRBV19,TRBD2,TGTGCCAGTAGTAGGCTAGCGGGGTTCCGAGGGGCCAACGTCCTGACTTTC,CASSRLAGFRGANVLTF
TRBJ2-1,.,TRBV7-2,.,TGTGCCAGCAGCCGGACTTTCCCTGAGCAGTTCTTC,CASSRTFPEQFF
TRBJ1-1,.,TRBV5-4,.,TGTGCCAGCAGCTTGGATCTAGGGACAATCGGCACTGAAGCTTTCTTT,CASSLDLGTIGTEAFF
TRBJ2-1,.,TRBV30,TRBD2,TGTGCCTGGAGTCTGTCGACTAGCGGGAGGGTTAGTGAGCAGTTCTTC,CAWSLSTSGRVSEQFF
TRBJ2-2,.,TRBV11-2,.,TGTGCCAGCAGCTACACGGGACACCTCACCGGGGAGCTGTTTTTT,CASSYTGHLTGELFF
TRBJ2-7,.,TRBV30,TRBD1,TGTGCCTGGAATCGACAGGGGGCGAACTACGAGCAGTACTTC,CAWNRQGANYEQYF
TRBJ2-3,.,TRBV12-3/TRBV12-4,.,TGTGCCAGCAGTTTTGTGGGGCAGGGTACGCAGTATTTT,CASSFVGQGTQYF
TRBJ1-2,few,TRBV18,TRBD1,TGTGCCAGCTCACCACAGGGGCCCGGACAGGGGGCTTCTGGCTACACCTTC,CASSPQGPGQGASGYTF
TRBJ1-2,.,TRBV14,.,TGTGCCAGCAGCCAAGATCTCTCCGGGTTTGGCTACACCTTC,CASSQDLSGFGYTF
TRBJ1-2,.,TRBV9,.,TGTGCCAGCAGCGCTCGAGGTTCCAACTATGGCTACACCTTC,CASSARGSNYGYTF
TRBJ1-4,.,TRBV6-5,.,TGTGCCAGCAAGGAGACTCCTAATGAAAAACTGTTTTTT,CASKETPNEKLFF
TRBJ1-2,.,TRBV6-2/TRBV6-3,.,TGTGCCAGCAGTTACTCCCCGGGATCAGGATATGGCTACACCTTC,CASSYSPGSGYGYTF
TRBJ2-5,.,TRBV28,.,TGTGCCAGCCTGACACCAGGGGAGACCCAGTACTTC,CASLTPGETQYF
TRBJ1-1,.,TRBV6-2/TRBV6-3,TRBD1,TGTGCCAGCAGTGACAGGGAGAACACTGAAGCTTTCTTT,CASSDRENTEAFF
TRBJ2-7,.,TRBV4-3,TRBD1,TGCGCCAGCAGCCAAGAGGGACAGGGTCGGGACGAGCAGTACTTC,CASSQEGQGRDEQYF
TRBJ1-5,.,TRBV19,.,TGTGCCAGTAGTATCCCCGACAGCCAGGTCAATCAGCCCCAGCATTTT,CASSIPDSQVNQPQHF
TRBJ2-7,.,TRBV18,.,TGTGCCAGCTCACCCGCTAGCGAGACCTACGAGCAGTACTTC,CASSPASETYEQYF
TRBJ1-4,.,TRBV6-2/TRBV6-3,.,TGTGCCAGCAGTTACTCGGAGGAGAGTGAAAAACTGTTTTTT,CASSYSEESEKLFF
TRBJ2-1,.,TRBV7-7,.,TGTGCCAGCAGCCTTTCCGGGACCCCAGGGGATGAGCAGTTCTTC,CASSLSGTPGDEQFF
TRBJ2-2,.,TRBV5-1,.,TGCGCCAGCAGGGGGCAAGGGAACACCGGGGAGCTGTTTTTT,CASRGQGNTGELFF
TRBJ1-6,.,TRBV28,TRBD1,TGTGCCAGCAGTGCCCCGACAGGGGGAGGGACACCCCTCCACTTT,CASSAPTGGGTPLHF
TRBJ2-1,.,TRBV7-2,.,TGTGCCAGCAGCTCTGGTGGCCGACAAACTTACAATGAGCAGTTCTTC,CASSSGGRQTYNEQFF
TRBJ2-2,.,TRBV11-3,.,TGTGCCAGCAGCGGGACATCGAACACCGGGGAGCTGTTTTTT,CASSGTSNTGELFF
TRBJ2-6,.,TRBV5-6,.,TGTGCCAGCAGCTCAACTGGCATCAGGGATAAATCTGGGGCCAACGTCCTGACTTTC,CASSSTGIRDKSGANVLTF
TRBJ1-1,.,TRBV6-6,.,TGTGCCAGCAGTTACCCAGGGGTCCCGGGTTCTGAAGCTTTCTTT,CASSYPGVPGSEAFF
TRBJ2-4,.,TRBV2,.,TGTGCCAGCAGTGAATACGGGATACCAACCCAAAACATTCAGTACTTC,CASSEYGIPTQNIQYF
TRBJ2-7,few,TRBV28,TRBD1,TGTGCCAGCATTCAATCCGGGACAGGGTCCTACGAGCAGTACTTC,CASIQSGTGSYEQYF
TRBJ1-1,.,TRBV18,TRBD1,TGTGCCAGCTCATCATTACCGGGACAGGATAACACTGAAGCTTTCTTT,CASSSLPGQDNTEAFF
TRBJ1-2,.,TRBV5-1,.,TGCGCCAGCAGCTTGGCGTCGGGATGGACAGCTCTCTATGGCTACACCTTC,CASSLASGWTALYGYTF
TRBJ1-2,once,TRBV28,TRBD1,TGTGCCAGCAATTTTGGACAGGGCTATGGCTACACCTTC,CASNFGQGYGYTF
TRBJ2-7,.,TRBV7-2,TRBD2,TGTGCCAGCAGCTCCAGGACTAGCGGGGCCGAAGAGCAGTACTTC,CASSSRTSGAEEQYF
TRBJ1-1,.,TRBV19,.,TGTGCCAGTAGACAAACCTGGGGAGGGAACACTGAAGCTTTCTTT,CASRQTWGGNTEAFF
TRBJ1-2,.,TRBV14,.,TGTGCCAGCGCCCGTTTTGGGGGCGGCTACACCTTC,CASARFGGGYTF
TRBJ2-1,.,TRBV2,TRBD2,TGTGCCAGCAGTGAGGGACTAGCCTGGGTTGAGCAGTTCTTC,CASSEGLAWVEQFF
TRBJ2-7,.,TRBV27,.,TGTGCCAGCAGTCCCTATAGAGCGTTCTACGAGCAGTACTTC,CASSPYRAFYEQYF
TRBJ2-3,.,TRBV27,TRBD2,TGTGCCAGCAGTTTATACTGGGCTAGCGGGACAGATACGCAGTATTTT,CASSLYWASGTDTQYF
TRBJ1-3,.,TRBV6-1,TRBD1,TGTGCCAGCAGTGCCGGGACAGGCGCTAACAATCCTCGAAACACCATATATTTT,CASSAGTGANNPRNTIYF
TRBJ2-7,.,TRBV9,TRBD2,TGTGCCAGCAGCCCGCAGAGAAGGGTGGCGGGAGGGCCGGAGCAGTACTTC,CASSPQRRVAGGPEQYF
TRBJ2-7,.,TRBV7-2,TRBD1,TGTGCCAGCAGCTCCGAGGGACAGGGCGTCTACGAGCAGTACTTC,CASSSEGQGVYEQYF
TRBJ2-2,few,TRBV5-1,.,TGCGCCAGCAGAAGGGCAGGGCCCACCGGGGAGCTGTTTTTT,CASRRAGPTGELFF
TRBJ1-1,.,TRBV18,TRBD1,TGTGCCAGCTCAGAGAACAGGGGATCCACTGAAGCTTTCTTT,CASSENRGSTEAFF
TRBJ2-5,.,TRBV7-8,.,TGTGCCAGCAGCCCCCTAGTGGGGCTACAAGAGACCCAGTACTTC,CASSPLVGLQETQYF
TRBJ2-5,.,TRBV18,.,TGTGCCAGCTCACTTTTGAGGGAGACCCAGTACTTC,CASSLLRETQYF
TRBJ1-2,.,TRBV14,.,TGTGCCAGCAGCCAGAGGATGGCACCCACTAACTATGGCTACACCTTC,CASSQRMAPTNYGYTF
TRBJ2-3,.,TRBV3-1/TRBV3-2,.,TGTGCCAGCAGTCGACCAGGGCACGCAGATACGCAGTATTTT,CASSRPGHADTQYF
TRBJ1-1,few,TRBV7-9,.,TGTGCCACACGACTCGACAGGCTGAGCACTGAAGCTTTCTTT,CATRLDRLSTEAFF